The TCR beta chain described here comes from a study of cytomegalovirus exposure and HLA in healthy donors. Study findings and constraints: TCR sequences were mostly rare, though some public TCRs occurred in many donors. TCR beta chains numbering some 160 were designated cytomegalovirus-associated. Earlier findings revealed that most TCR beta V segments proved productive either about 87% or about 30% of the time.

The CDR3 covers 14 residues. The V and J ends lost 3 bases and 0 bases respectively, with 9 bases between them. Per the germline V gene, CDR1 is LNHDA and CDR2 is SQIVND (reference sequence). 60 Vbeta and 13 Jbeta primers were used in PCR. Original methodology: About 11 million of the about 80 million unique TCR beta chains counted in a later analysis were shared. TCRdb's copy holds only in-frame clones and misses some; the assay was immunoSEQ multiplex PCR. Clone size and the V and J calls come from that table; the DNA yielded D and trimming. The sample records fewer than 70,000 clones, about 70% being singletons. This clone occurred a few times. The antigen remains undetermined.

The chain joins TRBV19 to TRBJ2-7, with D perhaps TRBD1 (6 bases). The clonotype comes from a woman aged 25 to 45 in good health and CMV-seronegative. What was sequenced was PBMCs. This CDR3 is CASSILTGSYEQYF. Written as DNA, the CDR3 is TGTGCCAGTAGTATCCTGACAGGCTCCTACGAGCAGTACTTC.